Presented here are 32 T cell receptor beta chains from one specimen sequenced in a study of T cell responses to AZD1222 COVID-19 vaccine. Assay: immunoSEQ multiplex PCR; the TCRdb copy retains only in-frame clones and omits some. The sample has under 150,000 clones, around 93% seen once. Sequenced here: peripheral blood, sampled on day 0 of AZD1222 vaccination. The receptor source for this set is an adult in good health.

The chain recombines TRBV18 with TRBJ1-5; D might be TRBD1 (6 bases). CDR1 and CDR2 (germline): KGHSH, LQKENI. V was trimmed by 6 bases and J by 0 bases, leaving 12 bases between them. CDR3 size: 15 residues. The CDR3 sequence: CASSSQGNSNQPQHF. The CDR3 DNA reads as TGTGCCAGCTCGAGTCAGGGGAATAGCAATCAGCCCCAGCATTTT.

The V gene is TRBV20-1, the J gene TRBJ2-7, with 9 bases identical to TRBD1. Germline-derived CDR1 and CDR2 are DFQATT and SNEGSKA (reference sequence). The CDR3 sequence is 13 residues long. V shed 3 bases and J 6 bases; nucleotides not matched to a gene: 6. CDR3 in amino acids: CSASSRTGVEQYF. Here the CDR3 DNA reads TGCAGTGCTAGTTCAAGGACAGGGGTCGAGCAGTACTTC.

The chain recombines TRBV19 with TRBJ2-4; D call uncertain. CDR1 and CDR2 from the germline V gene are LNHDA and SQIVND (reference sequence). This CDR3 has 11 residues. V lost 5 bases and J lost 12, with 11 bases in between. CDR3 region: CASSFGPNQYF. CDR3 DNA sequence: TGTGCCAGTAGTTTCGGACCGAATCAGTACTTC.

The chain carries TRBV28 and TRBJ1-2; 7 bases agree with TRBD1. The germline CDR1 and CDR2 sequences are MDHEN and SYDVKM. The CDR3 extends over 14 amino acids. V lost 6 bases and J lost 7; bases outside the gene matches: 11. CDR3 nucleotide sequence: TGTGCCAGCAGCCGACTCACAGGGGACGGTGGCTACACCTTC. Residues: CASSRLTGDGGYTF.

The gene calls are TRBV6-5 and TRBJ1-1, with a possible D match to TRBD1 (6 bases). CDR1 MNHEY and CDR2 SVGAGI come from the germline V gene. The CDR3 length is 14 residues. V lost 6 bases, J lost 2 bases, and 13 bases lay in between. The CDR3 loop is CASSLTGLNTEAFF. The CDR3 region has the DNA TGTGCCAGCAGCCTGACAGGACTCAACACTGAAGCTTTCTTT.

The chain recombines TRBV9 with TRBJ1-2; D gene ambiguous. Trimming took off 0 bases at V and 4 bases at J, with 10 bases between the two ends. The CDR3 runs 14 residues. Germline CDR1 reads SGDLS; CDR2 reads YYNGEE. CDR3 residues: CASSVGGVAYGYTF. In DNA, the CDR3 is TGTGCCAGCAGCGTAGGGGGAGTCGCCTATGGCTACACCTTC.

This sequence joins TRBV4-1 and TRBJ1-1; D gene unclear. The CDR3 has 13 amino acids. The V end lost 0 bases, the J end lost 4 bases, and 6 bases lay between the germline ends. The germline V gene encodes CDR1 MGHRA and CDR2 YSYEKL. Here the CDR3 reads CASSQEGGTEAFF. DNA for the CDR3: TGCGCCAGCAGCCAAGAGGGAGGCACTGAAGCTTTCTTT.

This chain links TRBV28 with TRBJ2-5; no definite D call. The CDR3 is 15 amino acids. V dropped 4 bases and J dropped 5 bases, with 17 bases sitting between them. Germline CDR1 reads MDHEN; CDR2 reads SYDVKM. CDR3 DNA: TGTGCCAGCAGTTCCTACCTAGACTTCGGGGAGACCCAGTACTTC. Translated, it gives CASSSYLDFGETQYF.

This chain connects TRBV20-1 to TRBJ2-5; 9 bases map to TRBD1. V shed 3 bases, J shed 4 bases, and the junction held 9 bases outside the gene matches. From germline, CDR1 is DFQATT and CDR2 SNEGSKA (reference sequence). This CDR3 contains 15 residues. The CDR3 spells CSASYRQGVSETQYF. In DNA form, the CDR3 reads TGCAGTGCTAGTTACAGACAGGGGGTGTCAGAGACCCAGTACTTC.

The chain is built from TRBV3-1 (or the pseudogene TRBV3-2) and TRBJ1-3; possibly TRBD1 for D (5 bases). In germline, CDR1 is LGHDT, CDR2 YNNKEL (reference sequence). CDR3 length equals 18 residues. V was cut by 0 bases and J by 0 bases, with 15 bases left in between. The CDR3 loop is CASSQDRGRGTSGNTIYF. CDR3 in DNA: TGTGCCAGCAGCCAAGATCGGGGACGAGGGACCTCTGGAAACACCATATATTTT.

The V gene is TRBV7-2, the J gene TRBJ2-5; D is unclear. Germline V gene data show CDR1 as SGHTA and CDR2 as FQGNSA. V lost 7 bases and J lost 2, with 11 bases in between. The CDR3 sequence is 13 residues long. DNA for the CDR3: TGTGCCAGCACCCAGAACTGGCAAGAGACCCAGTACTTC. The encoded protein is CASTQNWQETQYF.

V and J are TRBV7-9 and TRBJ2-7; a weak D match, TRBD2 (6 bases). Germline V gives CDR1 SEHNR, CDR2 FQNEAQ (reference sequence). This CDR3 has 11 residues. V was cut by 3 bases and J by 12 bases, with 12 bases left in between. The CDR3 loop reads CASSLGGSWYF. For the CDR3, the DNA is TGTGCCAGCAGCTTGGGGGGAAGTTGGTACTTC.

J is TRBJ2-3 and V is TRBV5-4; TRBD2 agrees at 8 bases. CDR1 is SGHNT and CDR2 is YYREEE in the germline V gene (reference sequence). This CDR3 has 15 amino acids. J lost 0 bases, V lost 3 bases, and 3 bases had no gene match. CDR3 loop: CASSYGGASTDTQYF. The DNA of the CDR3 is TGTGCCAGCAGCTACGGGGGGGCTAGCACAGATACGCAGTATTTT.

The chain joins TRBV18 to TRBJ2-3; a weak D match, TRBD2 (6 bases). The V and J ends lost 8 bases and 2 bases respectively, with 17 bases between them. This CDR3 has 15 residues. The germline CDR1 and CDR2 sequences are KGHSH and LQKENI. The CDR3 DNA sequence: TGTGCCAGCGCCCCGCAGGGACTGTACACAGATACGCAGTATTTT. Translation: CASAPQGLYTDTQYF.

The V call is TRBV6-4, the J call TRBJ2-1; 7 bases fit TRBD1. The CDR3 loop spans 12 amino acids. Germline CDR1 MRHNA, CDR2 SNTAGT. With 2 bases clipped from V and 10 bases from J, the junction kept 2 bases outside the gene matches. The CDR3 DNA follows: TGTGCCAGCAGTGACCGACAGGGAGAGCAGTTCTTC. This sequence encodes CASSDRQGEQFF.

The chain joins TRBV5-1 to TRBJ1-2; no clear D. This CDR3 has 12 residues. Per germline, CDR1 SGHRS and CDR2 YFSETQ. Between the trimmed V and J ends, which lost 0 bases and 5 bases, there was a span of 5 bases. As DNA, the CDR3 is TGCGCCAGCAGCTTGGGCAGATATGGCTACACCTTC. Translating it yields CASSLGRYGYTF.

The rearrangement uses TRBV18 and TRBJ1-1; 7 nucleotides match TRBD1. The germline CDR1 and CDR2 sequences are KGHSH and LQKENI. The CDR3 length is 17 residues. The V gene end was trimmed by 0 bases and the J gene end by 3 bases; junction bases not matched to a gene: 10. In nucleotides, the CDR3 is TGTGCCAGCTCACCACCGGTGGGGGACAGACGATACACTGAAGCTTTCTTT. Translation: CASSPPVGDRRYTEAFF.

The chain has TRBV3-1 (or the pseudogene TRBV3-2) and TRBJ2-3; 9 positions match TRBD2. Germline-derived CDR1 and CDR2 are LGHDT and YNNKEL (reference sequence). The CDR3 sequence is 17 residues long. V shed 1 base, J shed 5 bases, and the junction held 10 bases outside the gene matches. CDR3 DNA sequence: TGTGCCAGCAGCCAAGGAAGGAGGAGCGGGGGGAAAGATACGCAGTATTTT. As protein: CASSQGRRSGGKDTQYF.

This chain links TRBV11-2 with TRBJ2-7; 11 positions match TRBD2. The CDR3 runs 16 residues. Germline V gives CDR1 SGHAT, CDR2 FQNNGV. The V and J ends lost 5 bases and 3 bases, in that order; junction bases with no gene match: 9. The CDR3 loop reads CASSAIRTSGYYEQYF. Written as DNA, the CDR3 is TGTGCCAGCAGCGCTATTAGGACTAGCGGGTACTACGAGCAGTACTTC.

This chain uses TRBV7-9 with TRBJ1-2; tentatively, D is TRBD1 (5 bases). V gave up 7 bases and J gave up 2 bases, with 14 bases separating them. Per the germline V gene, CDR1 is SEHNR and CDR2 is FQNEAQ (reference sequence). The CDR3 contains 14 residues. The chain's CDR3 is CASTLAGLNYGYTF. Here the CDR3 DNA reads TGTGCCAGCACTCTAGCGGGACTCAACTATGGCTACACCTTC. Full variable domain (outside the CDR3, taken from reference TRBV7-9 and TRBJ1-2): DTGVSQNPRHKITKRGQNVTFRCDPISEHNRLYWYRQTLGQGPEFLTYFQNEAQLEKSRLLSDRFSAERPKGSFSTLEIQRTEQGDSAMYLCASTLAGLNYGYTFGSGTRLTVV.

This rearrangement joins TRBV19 to TRBJ1-5, with a tentative D call TRBD1 (6 bases). The CDR3 length is 14 residues. The germline V and J ends were trimmed by 5 bases and 1 base, with 9 bases remaining between them. Looked up from germline, CDR1 is LNHDA and CDR2 is SQIVND (reference sequence). The CDR3, as DNA: TGTGCCAGTAGTCAGGGGATCAGCAATCAGCCCCAGCATTTT. Its protein product is CASSQGISNQPQHF.

In DNA, the CDR3 is TGTGCCAGCAGCCACTCCCCTGGACATGACTATGGCTACACCTTC. It yields the protein CASSHSPGHDYGYTF. This rearrangement joins TRBV4-2 to TRBJ1-2; possibly TRBD1 for D (5 bases). Germline V gene lookup returns CDR1 LGHNA and CDR2 YNFKEQ. This CDR3 has 15 amino acids. Deletions cut 3 bases from V and 3 bases from J, with 14 bases between.

V gene TRBV7-9 combines with J gene TRBJ1-1, with TRBD1 matching over 7 bases. CDR1 is SEHNR, CDR2 FQNEAQ, per germline (reference sequence). V was clipped by 6 bases and J by 7 bases; unmatched bases: 11. CDR3 length: 14 amino acids. In nucleotides, the CDR3 is TGTGCCAGCAGGCCTACAGGGGAAAGTGGTGAAGCTTTCTTT. Amino acids: CASRPTGESGEAFF.

This sequence joins TRBV6-5 and TRBJ1-2; possible D gene TRBD1, 6 bases. The CDR3 is made up of 14 amino acids. V shed 6 bases and J shed 5 bases, with 16 bases lying between them. The germline V gene has CDR1 MNHEY and CDR2 SVGAGI. Written as DNA, the CDR3 is TGTGCCAGCAGAATTGAGACAGGCGGATATGGCTACACCTTC. Translation gives CASRIETGGYGYTF.

The gene calls are TRBV10-2 and TRBJ2-7; 10 bases agree with TRBD1. Trimming cost V 8 bases and J 7 bases; bases outside gene matches: 8. Germline V gene data show CDR1 as WSHSY and CDR2 as SAAADI. The CDR3 loop spans 13 amino acids. This CDR3 is CASGRDRGGEQYF. The CDR3 bases are TGCGCCAGCGGCAGGGACAGGGGAGGAGAGCAGTACTTC.

The chain recombines TRBV5-1 with TRBJ2-5, with 9 positions matching TRBD1. The V gene's germline CDR1 is SGHRS and CDR2 YFSETQ. V lost 2 bases to trimming and J lost 5 bases; unmatched junction nucleotides: 7. This CDR3 is 15 amino acids long. Written as DNA, the CDR3 is TGCGCCAGCAGCTTACAGGGGGCTGGACTGGAGACCCAGTACTTC. It yields the protein CASSLQGAGLETQYF.

The gene calls are TRBV3-1 (or the pseudogene TRBV3-2) and TRBJ2-1; D possibly corresponds to TRBD2 (5 bases). Trimming shortened V by 6 bases and J by 15 bases, and 33 bases separated the two germline ends. This CDR3 comprises 17 residues. Germline V gene lookup returns CDR1 LGHDT and CDR2 YNNKEL (reference sequence). CDR3 in amino acids: CASRHFLTILRANGTFF. The CDR3 DNA reads TGTGCCAGCAGACATTTCCTGACTATTTTAAGGGCCAACGGTACGTTCTTC.

The V and J genes are TRBV28 and TRBJ2-2; D is perhaps TRBD1 (6 bases). The CDR3 totals 14 residues. The germline V gene encodes CDR1 MDHEN and CDR2 SYDVKM. Deletions cut 8 bases from V and 3 bases from J, with 13 bases between. The CDR3 DNA reads as TGTGCCAGCGCTACAGGGATCGACACCGGGGAGCTGTTTTTT. It encodes CASATGIDTGELFF. Looking up the rest from reference TRBV28 and TRBJ2-2 gives the full variable domain: DVKVTQSSRYLVKRTGEKVFLECVQDMDHENMFWYRQDPGLGLRLIYFSYDVKMKEKGDIPEGYSVSREKKERFSLILESASTNQTSMYLCASATGIDTGELFFGEGSRLTVL.

This clone was seen a single time. V and J are TRBV5-1 and TRBJ1-6, with TRBD1 identical over 9 bases. This CDR3 is 16 amino acids long. Germline V gene data show CDR1 as SGHRS and CDR2 as YFSETQ. After removal of 4 bases from V and 4 bases from J, the junction contained 6 bases not matched to a gene. The CDR3 sequence: CASSRGTGQYNSPLHF. CDR3 bases: TGCGCCAGCAGCCGCGGGACAGGGCAGTATAATTCACCCCTCCACTTT.

This chain uses TRBV19 with TRBJ1-2, with 10 bases matching TRBD1. The CDR3 contains 15 residues. Germline V gene sequence: CDR1 LNHDA, CDR2 SQIVND (reference sequence). V was clipped by 7 bases and J by 7 bases; unmatched bases: 12. The CDR3: CASNSPGQGERGYTF. In DNA form, the CDR3 reads TGTGCCAGTAATAGTCCCGGACAGGGGGAACGTGGCTACACCTTC.

The chain employs TRBV24-1 and TRBJ2-1; 12 nucleotides align to TRBD2. V shed 3 bases, J shed 4 bases, and the junction held 3 bases outside the gene matches. The CDR3 spans 16 residues. From germline, CDR1 is KGHDR and CDR2 SFDVKD. This CDR3 reads CATSDGLAGLYNEQFF. The CDR3 nucleotides are TGTGCCACCAGTGATGGACTAGCGGGGCTATACAATGAGCAGTTCTTC.

This chain joins TRBV7-9 and TRBJ1-4; D ambiguous. Germline values: CDR1 SEHNR, CDR2 FQNEAQ (reference sequence). Trimming cost V 6 bases and J 4 bases, with 12 bases left between them. CDR3 size: 14 residues. This CDR3 reads CASRVTGSNEKLFF. The DNA of the CDR3 is TGTGCCAGCAGAGTGACTGGGAGTAATGAAAAACTGTTTTTT.